This T cell receptor (beta chain) was captured in a study of cytomegalovirus exposure and HLA in healthy donors. Although they were nominally healthy when sampled, donors likely had unrecorded immune exposures. The PCR used 60 Vbeta and 13 Jbeta primers. Sequencing was performed with immunoSEQ multiplex PCR; in TCRdb, only in-frame clones are kept and a portion is missing. The profile shows some 200,000 clones, 79% of them singletons. This TCR was recovered from a girl aged 5 to 17 in good health and CMV-seropositive. The sample comprised PBMCs.

CDR3 coding DNA: TGTGCCACCAGCAGAGATGTTCAACAGCCCCAGCATTTT. Protein product: CATSRDVQQPQHF. This rearrangement joins TRBV15 to TRBJ1-5; D is unclear. The CDR3 has 13 amino acids. The V gene lost 0 bases and the J gene lost 7 bases, with 7 bases spanning the gap. Germline assignment: CDR1 LNHNV and CDR2 YYDKDF (reference sequence).